The 20 T cell receptor beta chains below were found in one sample sequenced in a study of CXCR3-negative and CXCR3-positive naive CD8 T cells. 5' RACE with UMI labels generated the TRB cDNA libraries. Reprocessing the 5' RACE reads, TCRdb reports a single entry for every CDR3 protein and omits DNA. This listing includes around 8,000 distinct CDR3 sequences. Sequencing was done on a sample of naive CXCR3- CD8+ T cells from blood. Subset: CD45RO-CCR7+CD27+CD95- naive CD8+ T cells lacking CXCR3 (TNR3-). The receptor source for this set is a human donor in good health. Some clones in this sample may be carry-over from other donors' samples.

The V gene is TRBV29-1, the J gene TRBJ2-7; TCRdb proposes TRBD2, but this gene call is untestable without DNA. In germline, CDR1 is SQVTM, CDR2 ANQGSEA. This CDR3 has 15 residues. The chain's CDR3 is CSVGTSGSDGYEQYF.

By frequency, this clonotype registers medium-sized. The chain combines TRBV20-1 with TRBJ2-1. Germline CDR1 and CDR2: DFQATT and SNEGSKA (reference sequence). CDR3 length equals 13 residues. The chain's CDR3 is CSARDVLANEQFF.

In terms of frequency, this clonotype is medium-sized. The chain uses TRBV4-1 and TRBJ2-1; TCRdb names TRBD2, which stays unverified in the absence of DNA. Germline V gives CDR1 MGHRA, CDR2 YSYEKL. The CDR3 runs to 15 residues. The chain's CDR3 is CASTTGYSGSTEQFF.

The chain is built from TRBV4-1 and TRBJ2-1; TCRdb's D gene call, TRBD2, goes unchecked for lack of DNA. The length of the CDR3 is 16 residues. Germline V gene data show CDR1 as MGHRA and CDR2 as YSYEKL. CDR3 in amino acids: CASSQDRTSGRAEQFF.

This clonotype registers medium-sized by frequency. This chain links TRBV2 with TRBJ2-1; the TRBD2 assignment by TCRdb is unverifiable without DNA. CDR1 SNHLY and CDR2 FYNNEI come from the germline V gene. This CDR3 spans 13 amino acids. This CDR3 is CASLAVPRNEQFF. Full variable domain (rest looked up from reference TRBV2 and TRBJ2-1): EPEVTQTPSHQVTQMGQEVILRCVPISNHLYFYWYRQILGQKVEFLVSFYNNEISEKSEIFDDQFSVERPDGSNFTLKIRSTKLEDSAMYFCASLAVPRNEQFFGPGTRLTVL.

This clonotype is medium-sized by frequency. This chain joins TRBV28 and TRBJ2-3; lacking DNA, the TRBD2 call made by TCRdb goes unchecked. The length of the CDR3 is 17 residues. Germline values: CDR1 MDHEN, CDR2 SYDVKM. The CDR3 region is CASSLRTSGPYTDTQYF.

The chain couples TRBV5-1 to TRBJ2-7. In germline, CDR1 is SGHRS, CDR2 YFSETQ. The CDR3 totals 14 residues. The CDR3 protein is CASSWGTNPHEQYF.

The chain links TRBV29-1 to TRBJ2-2; the TCRdb D gene call, TRBD2, has no DNA to confirm it. CDR3 length equals 14 residues. Germline CDR1 is SQVTM and CDR2 is ANQGSEA. The CDR3 is CSVGTSLGTGELFF.

The chain combines TRBV14 with TRBJ2-1. Germline assignment: CDR1 SGHDN and CDR2 FVKESK. The CDR3 sequence is 13 residues long. This CDR3 reads CASSQFSYNEQFF.

This clonotype is labeled medium-sized based on frequency. J is TRBJ1-1 and V is TRBV10-3; the TRBD1 assignment by TCRdb is unverifiable without DNA. This CDR3 comprises 14 residues. Germline V gene sequence: CDR1 ENHRY, CDR2 SYGVKD. CDR3 in amino acids: CAISGTGVNTEAFF.

The chain has TRBV7-8 and TRBJ2-3. The CDR3 runs 15 residues. The germline V gene encodes CDR1 SGHVS and CDR2 FQNEAQ. The CDR3 protein is CASSLLAASTDTQYF.

This chain uses TRBV29-1 with TRBJ2-4; without DNA, the TCRdb call of TRBD1 cannot be checked. The CDR3 spans 15 residues. Germline V gene data show CDR1 as SQVTM and CDR2 as ANQGSEA. CDR3 sequence reads: CSVVSTGGAKNIQYF.

This sequence joins TRBV29-1 and TRBJ1-5; TCRdb lists TRBD1, though no DNA is available to test this call. Per the germline V gene, CDR1 is SQVTM and CDR2 is ANQGSEA. This CDR3 has 15 residues. The CDR3 loop is CSVADGTERGQPQHF.

The chain links TRBV29-1 to TRBJ2-1. The CDR3 has 12 amino acids. Looked up from germline, CDR1 is SQVTM and CDR2 is ANQGSEA. Here the CDR3 reads CSVVESYNEQFF.

Judged by frequency, this clonotype is medium-sized (0.01 to 0.1%). The rearrangement links TRBV29-1 to TRBJ1-2; TCRdb's D call of TRBD1 is untestable without DNA. Germline lookup yields CDR1 SQVTM and CDR2 ANQGSEA. This CDR3 spans 12 amino acids. CDR3 protein: CSAEWQGVGYTF.

This chain joins TRBV11-2 and TRBJ2-5. The CDR3 has 13 amino acids. In germline, CDR1 is SGHAT, CDR2 FQNNGV. CDR3 amino acids: CASSFLRQETQYF.

The genes are TRBV5-1 and TRBJ2-7; TCRdb's D gene call, TRBD1, goes unchecked for lack of DNA. CDR1 is SGHRS and CDR2 is YFSETQ in the germline V gene. This CDR3 region has 14 residues. CDR3 loop: CASSLAGDTYEQYF. Filled out from reference TRBV5-1 and TRBJ2-7, the complete variable domain reads KAGVTQTPRYLIKTRGQQVTLSCSPISGHRSVSWYQQTPGQGLQFLFEYFSETQRNKGNFPGRFSGRQFSNSRSEMNVSTLELGDSALYLCASSLAGDTYEQYFGPGTRLTVT.

Its frequency marks this clonotype as medium-sized. This chain connects TRBV9 to TRBJ2-1. CDR3 length: 12 residues. The V gene's germline CDR1 is SGDLS and CDR2 YYNGEE. This CDR3 reads CASSRTRNEQFF.

Judged by frequency, this clonotype is medium-sized. CDR3 region: CASSHRDNYEQYF. This sequence joins TRBV7-6 and TRBJ2-7; TCRdb selects TRBD1, and the lack of DNA leaves this call unchecked. CDR3 size: 13 residues. Looked up from germline, CDR1 is SGHVS and CDR2 is FNYEAQ. Drawing the rest from reference TRBV7-6 and TRBJ2-7, the complete variable domain is GAGVSQSPRYKVTKRGQDVALRCDPISGHVSLYWYRQALGQGPEFLTYFNYEAQQDKSGLPNDRFSAERPEGSISTLTIQRTEQRDSAMYRCASSHRDNYEQYFGPGTRLTVT.

The V gene is TRBV6-2 or TRBV6-3, the J gene TRBJ1-2; the D call from TCRdb, TRBD1, cannot be confirmed without DNA. Germline values: CDR1 MNHEY, CDR2 SVGEGT. This CDR3 comprises 16 residues. CDR3 residues: CASSARPGQGIGGYTF.